This TCR beta chain derives from a study of beta chain features in type 1 diabetes. The study's findings and limits: TCRB CDR3s were moderately but significantly shorter in Type 1 diabetes patients in all four CD4+ subsets.

About 116 mL of blood, on average, came from one heparinised draw per donor. Stem cell-like memory, regulatory, central memory and naive CD4+ cells were sorted via CD45RO/CCR7/CD25/CD127/CD95/CD27. To note about this clone: Antigen unknown.

V was clipped by 8 bases and J by 4 bases, with 15 bases between them. CDR3 length: 13 amino acids. CDR1 is SQVTM, CDR2 ANQGSEA, per germline. Every bit of the isolated RNA underwent reverse transcription, so sequencing read expressed TCRB transcripts. Some clones are missing from TCRdb's copy, which holds only in-frame ones; the method was immunoSEQ multiplex PCR. The table records some 150,000 clones, approximately 13% of them present only once. The receptor comes from a man younger than 35 with type 1 diabetes. Sequenced sample: central memory CD4+ T cells from blood. V is TRBV29-1 and J is TRBJ1-3; no definite D call. In nucleotides, the CDR3 is TGCAGCATCCGACGATTGGGGGGAAACACCATATATTTT. Translated, it gives CSIRRLGGNTIYF.